This note documents a single TCR beta chain sequence. Its antigen is still unknown. The data were obtained in a study of cytomegalovirus exposure and HLA in healthy donors. General study points: Accurate prediction of HLA-A and HLA-B alleles (for most subjects) was reportedly achieved from TCR beta sequences. Immune exposure information available was restricted to CMV serostatus. Another analysis was done later, and it associated approximately 18,000 TCR beta sequences with HLA alleles at 0.05 false discovery rate.

PCR was performed using 60 Vbeta and 13 Jbeta primers. The table came from immunoSEQ multiplex PCR; TCRdb's copy has only in-frame clones and leaves some out. The sample has about 120,000 clones, about 80% seen once. Germline-derived CDR1 and CDR2 are MDHEN and SYDVKM. V gave up 5 bases and J gave up 2 bases; unmatched junction bases: 6. CDR3 size: 14 residues. V usage is TRBV28 and J usage is TRBJ2-7; 7 nucleotides match TRBD1. The sequenced sample was PBMCs. The TCR was taken from a male donor in good health and CMV-seronegative. CDR3 residues: CASSRNDRAYEQYF. The CDR3 bases are TGTGCCAGCAGTCGTAATGACAGGGCCTACGAGCAGTACTTC.